This entry lists 28 T cell receptor beta chains sequenced from one sample in a study of shared clonotypes between healthy human individuals. Only in-frame clones appear in the TCRdb table, and some are missing; sequencing was by immunoSEQ multiplex PCR. The data contain about 700,000 clones, around 90% of them singletons. The naive CD8 subset, CD45RO-negative cells positively selected for CCR7, excluded terminally differentiated effector memory CD45RA+ cells. Sequencing used naive CD8+ T cells sorted from blood. The source of these receptors is a man aged 25 to 40 in good health.

The chain recombines TRBV11-2 with TRBJ2-1; 8 positions agree with TRBD2. V gave up 5 bases and J gave up 7 bases; unmatched junction bases: 16. This CDR3 has 17 amino acids. Germline CDR1 SGHAT, CDR2 FQNNGV. The CDR3 spells CASSRLGRAGAENEQFF. For the CDR3, the DNA is TGTGCCAGCAGCCGTTTAGGTCGAGCGGGAGCTGAAAATGAGCAGTTCTTC.

This chain links TRBV4-1 with TRBJ1-1; D ambiguous. CDR1 and CDR2 from the germline V gene are MGHRA and YSYEKL. Trimming stripped 1 base from V and 0 bases from J, with 12 bases between. CDR3 size: 16 residues. The CDR3 DNA follows: TGCGCCAGCAGCCAAGCGGACGGTGTAATGAACACTGAAGCTTTCTTT. This encodes CASSQADGVMNTEAFF.

The chain carries TRBV19 and TRBJ1-1; weak D call: TRBD1 (6 bases). The CDR3 spans 13 residues. V was pared by 3 bases and J by 6 bases, with 11 bases between. Germline V gene sequence: CDR1 LNHDA, CDR2 SQIVND (reference sequence). Written as DNA, the CDR3 is TGTGCCAGTAGTATGGGGCAGGGGTCTGAAGCTTTCTTT. Protein: CASSMGQGSEAFF.

The gene calls are TRBV27 and TRBJ2-7; TRBD1 is a possible D gene (6 bases). Per germline, CDR1 MNHEY and CDR2 SMNVEV (reference sequence). There are 14 residues in the CDR3. The V gene lost 5 bases and the J gene lost 3 bases, with 14 bases spanning the gap. DNA for the CDR3: TGTGCCAGCAGTGTCCGGGACACCAGCTACGAGCAGTACTTC. As protein: CASSVRDTSYEQYF.

This chain uses TRBV7-9 with TRBJ2-2; D gene unclear. CDR3 size: 16 residues. V dropped 1 base and J dropped 7 bases, with 16 bases sitting between them. Germline V gives CDR1 SEHNR, CDR2 FQNEAQ (reference sequence). The CDR3 protein is CASSLDGEARSGELFF. In DNA, the CDR3 is TGTGCCAGCAGCTTAGACGGAGAGGCTCGAAGCGGGGAGCTGTTTTTT.

This sequence joins TRBV10-3 and TRBJ2-7; TRBD2 matches at 12 bases. The germline gives CDR1 ENHRY, CDR2 SYGVKD. The ends lost 3 bases at V and 6 bases at J; junction bases unmatched: 3. The CDR3 consists of 14 residues. The CDR3 loop reads CAISDPGLAGEQYF. In nucleotides, the CDR3 is TGTGCCATCAGTGATCCGGGACTAGCGGGCGAGCAGTACTTC.

This chain links TRBV19 with TRBJ2-7; D possibly uses TRBD1 or TRBD2 (5 bases each). This CDR3 spans 14 amino acids. The germline gives CDR1 LNHDA, CDR2 SQIVND (reference sequence). V was pared by 7 bases and J by 2 bases, with 15 bases between. The CDR3 here is CASKRSEGPYEQYF. For the CDR3, the DNA is TGTGCCAGTAAGAGGTCCGAGGGACCCTACGAGCAGTACTTC.

The V and J genes are TRBV7-9 and TRBJ1-1, with TRBD1 identical over 8 bases. Germline V gene sequence: CDR1 SEHNR, CDR2 FQNEAQ (reference sequence). V lost 6 bases to trimming and J lost 0 bases; unmatched junction nucleotides: 6. There are 15 residues in the CDR3. CDR3 nucleotide sequence: TGTGCCAGCAGGGGACCGGACAGGGTGAACACTGAAGCTTTCTTT. Translation: CASRGPDRVNTEAFF.

The gene calls are TRBV7-2 and TRBJ2-7; D perhaps matches TRBD1 (5 bases). The V gene lost 4 bases and the J gene lost 2 bases, with 12 bases spanning the gap. There are 14 residues in the CDR3. The V gene's germline CDR1 is SGHTA and CDR2 FQGNSA. CDR3 sequence reads: CASSSFRQTYEQYF. DNA for the CDR3: TGTGCCAGCAGCTCCTTTAGACAGACCTACGAGCAGTACTTC.

The V and J genes are TRBV6-1 and TRBJ1-5, with 9 bases identical to TRBD1. Germline loops: CDR1 MNHNS, CDR2 SASEGT. The length of the CDR3 is 15 residues. V shed 8 bases and J 11 bases; nucleotides not matched to a gene: 16. The CDR3 region has the DNA TGTGCCAGCCGGAAGGGACAGGGTGGTGTGGAGGCCCAGCATTTT. Protein sequence: CASRKGQGGVEAQHF.

The chain links TRBV4-2 to TRBJ1-2, with unresolved D. V lost 0 bases to trimming and J lost 4 bases, with 15 bases between them. There are 16 residues in the CDR3. Germline lookup yields CDR1 LGHNA and CDR2 YNFKEQ. The CDR3: CASSQEAATRIYGYTF. DNA of the CDR3: TGTGCCAGCAGCCAAGAAGCTGCGACCCGCATCTATGGCTACACCTTC.

Details on this clone: The same CDR3 is also encoded by other DNA sequences in this sample. The chain joins TRBV6-5 to TRBJ2-7; possibly TRBD1 for D (6 bases). The V gene lost 5 bases and the J gene lost 1 base, with 9 bases spanning the gap. Per germline, CDR1 MNHEY and CDR2 SVGAGI. The CDR3 is 13 amino acids. CDR3 protein: CASSAQGSYEQYF. The DNA of the CDR3 is TGTGCCAGCAGTGCACAGGGTTCCTACGAGCAGTACTTC.

The J gene is TRBJ2-3, the V gene TRBV27, with TRBD2 matching over 7 bases. CDR3 length: 16 amino acids. V lost 2 bases to trimming and J lost 1 base; unmatched junction nucleotides: 6. Germline CDR1 MNHEY, CDR2 SMNVEV (reference sequence). CDR3 coding DNA: TGTGCCAGCAGTTTAACCCCCGGACTAGGCACAGATACGCAGTATTTT. Encoded protein: CASSLTPGLGTDTQYF.

The V call is TRBV4-3, the J call TRBJ2-7; 10 bases fit TRBD2. This CDR3 is 16 amino acids long. Germline V lookup: CDR1 LGHNA, CDR2 YSLEER. V lost 3 bases, J lost 4 bases, and 9 bases stayed unmatched. This CDR3 reads CASSHSAELAGYEQYF. CDR3 DNA: TGCGCCAGCAGCCATTCGGCGGAACTAGCGGGGTACGAGCAGTACTTC.

In the case of this clone: The identical CDR3 is also encoded by other nucleotide sequences in the sample. The chain uses TRBV29-1 and TRBJ2-2, with 8 nucleotides matching TRBD1. V was pared by 4 bases and J by 5 bases, with 3 bases of the junction left unmatched. Germline V gene sequence: CDR1 SQVTM, CDR2 ANQGSEA. CDR3 length: 13 residues. The DNA of the CDR3 is TGCAGCGTTGCGCGGACAGGGACCGGGGAGCTGTTTTTT. Translating gives CSVARTGTGELFF.

The chain is built from TRBV15 and TRBJ1-5; D is ambiguous. The CDR3 loop spans 12 amino acids. Trimming removed 4 bases from V and 7 bases from J, with 8 bases in between. Germline CDR1 LNHNV, CDR2 YYDKDF (reference sequence). The CDR3 reads CATSIGRQPQHF. DNA for the CDR3: TGTGCCACCAGCATTGGCCGCCAGCCCCAGCATTTT.

This sequence joins TRBV7-9 and TRBJ2-5, with D perhaps TRBD1 (6 bases). Germline CDR1 reads SEHNR; CDR2 reads FQNEAQ (reference sequence). Trimming removed 7 bases at V and 4 bases at J, with 10 bases between. This CDR3 contains 12 residues. CDR3: CASNQGSETQYF. The CDR3 DNA reads TGTGCCAGCAACCAGGGGTCAGAGACCCAGTACTTC.

This chain connects TRBV29-1 to TRBJ2-5; D could derive from TRBD1 or TRBD2 (5 bases each). The V end was cut by 5 bases, the J end by 5 bases, with 18 bases between. CDR1 and CDR2 from the germline V gene are SQVTM and ANQGSEA. This CDR3 has 14 amino acids. The CDR3 here is CSVHPGDGGETQYF. The CDR3 coding sequence is TGCAGCGTTCACCCCGGGGACGGTGGGGAGACCCAGTACTTC.

This chain connects TRBV27 to TRBJ2-7; D remains unclear. The CDR3 is 12 residues long. The V end lost 4 bases, the J end lost 7 bases, and 11 bases lay between the germline ends. Germline V gives CDR1 MNHEY, CDR2 SMNVEV (reference sequence). The DNA for the CDR3 is TGTGCCAGCAGTTCGGGCCCTTGGGAGCAGTACTTC. This sequence encodes CASSSGPWEQYF.

The chain uses TRBV5-1 and TRBJ1-4, with 8 bases aligning to TRBD1. This CDR3 region has 15 residues. In germline, CDR1 is SGHRS, CDR2 YFSETQ. V lost 5 bases and J lost 5; bases outside the gene matches: 8. The CDR3 DNA follows: TGCGCCAGCAGTCCCGACAGGGGAAGGAATGAAAAACTGTTTTTT. Translating it yields CASSPDRGRNEKLFF.

The V gene is TRBV7-8, the J gene TRBJ2-6; TRBD1 matches at 10 bases. The CDR3 is made up of 16 amino acids. V dropped 5 bases and J dropped 2; count of bases not matched to a gene: 3. Germline V gives CDR1 SGHVS, CDR2 FQNEAQ. The CDR3 nucleotides read TGTGCCAGCAGCCCGACAGGGGGCGCTGGGGCCAACGTCCTGACTTTC. This translates into CASSPTGGAGANVLTF.

The chain joins TRBV11-1 to TRBJ2-7, with TRBD2 identical over 8 bases. CDR3 length: 18 residues. Trimming cost V 1 base and J 0 bases; bases outside gene matches: 11. CDR1 is SGHAT, CDR2 FQDESV, per germline (reference sequence). The CDR3 DNA reads as TGTGCCAGCAGCTTAGAAACATCCCTAGCGGGCCTCTCCTACGAGCAGTACTTC. Translation gives CASSLETSLAGLSYEQYF.

In nucleotides, the CDR3 is TGTGCCAGCTCACCAACGAATCGGACTCGGTCCTACGAGCAGTACTTC. Its protein product is CASSPTNRTRSYEQYF. The chain joins TRBV18 to TRBJ2-7, with TRBD2 as a possible D gene (5 bases). The CDR3 sequence is 16 residues long. In germline, CDR1 is KGHSH, CDR2 LQKENI. V gave up 2 bases and J gave up 1 base, with 15 bases separating them.

This clone showed up just a few times. The chain employs TRBV27 and TRBJ1-5; D uncertain. Germline CDR1 is MNHEY and CDR2 is SMNVEV (reference sequence). The CDR3 extends over 14 amino acids. V lost 5 bases and J lost 1, with 9 bases in between. The CDR3 DNA follows: TGTGCCAGCAGTCCGGGGATGAGCAATCAGCCCCAGCATTTT. Protein sequence: CASSPGMSNQPQHF.

The V gene is TRBV27, the J gene TRBJ2-3, with 9 bases matching TRBD1. V lost 5 bases, J lost 2 bases, and 11 bases stayed unmatched. The CDR3 has 17 amino acids. The germline V gene has CDR1 MNHEY and CDR2 SMNVEV (reference sequence). The CDR3 region is CASSLLGQGPFTDTQYF. The DNA for the CDR3 is TGTGCCAGCAGTCTCCTGGGACAGGGACCCTTCACAGATACGCAGTATTTT.

The gene calls are TRBV29-1 and TRBJ2-5; D possibly corresponds to TRBD2 (6 bases). The V end lost 0 bases, the J end lost 2 bases, and 16 bases lay between the germline ends. CDR1 SQVTM and CDR2 ANQGSEA come from the germline V gene. The CDR3 extends over 16 amino acids. CDR3 coding DNA: TGCAGCGTTGAAGATCGGGCAACTAGCAGACAAGAGACCCAGTACTTC. Translated: CSVEDRATSRQETQYF. Variable domain in full (rest from reference TRBV29-1 and TRBJ2-5): SAVISQKPSRDICQRGTSLTIQCQVDSQVTMMFWYRQQPGQSLTLIATANQGSEATYESGFVIDKFPISRPNLTFSTLTVSNMSPEDSSIYLCSVEDRATSRQETQYFGPGTRLLVL.

CDR3 nucleotide sequence: TGTGCCACCAGCAGAATAGGTTGGAGAACCGGGGAGCTGTTTTTT. It is translated as CATSRIGWRTGELFF. The gene calls are TRBV15 and TRBJ2-2; no firm D call. Per germline, CDR1 LNHNV and CDR2 YYDKDF (reference sequence). V was cut by 2 bases and J by 5 bases, with 12 bases left in between. The CDR3 runs to 15 residues.

This clone has just a few counts. The gene calls are TRBV7-9 and TRBJ2-7; the D gene is possibly TRBD2 (6 bases). The V gene's germline CDR1 is SEHNR and CDR2 FQNEAQ (reference sequence). The CDR3 spans 13 residues. V was pared by 10 bases and J by 0 bases, with 13 bases between. The DNA of the CDR3 is TGTGCCACCAGTGCTAGCGACTCCTACGAGCAGTACTTC. Its protein product is CATSASDSYEQYF.